This entry features one T cell receptor (beta chain) sequence. Libraries were prepared by immunoSEQ multiplex PCR; TCRdb keeps only in-frame clonotypes and omits some of them. The sample holds 100,000 to 150,000 clones, about 89% seen once. Germline V lookup: CDR1 SGHNT, CDR2 YENEEA. CDR3 length: 13 amino acids. V was clipped by 3 bases and J by 4 bases, with 9 bases between them. The sample originates from a study of T cell responses to AZD1222 COVID-19 vaccine. The TCR was taken from an adult in good health. This chain uses TRBV11-3 with TRBJ2-5, with D hard to call. This material consisted of peripheral blood, taken on day 0 of AZD1222 vaccination. The CDR3, as DNA: TGTGCCAGCAGCTTGGGCCATCGAGAGACCCAGTACTTC. Translation: CASSLGHRETQYF.